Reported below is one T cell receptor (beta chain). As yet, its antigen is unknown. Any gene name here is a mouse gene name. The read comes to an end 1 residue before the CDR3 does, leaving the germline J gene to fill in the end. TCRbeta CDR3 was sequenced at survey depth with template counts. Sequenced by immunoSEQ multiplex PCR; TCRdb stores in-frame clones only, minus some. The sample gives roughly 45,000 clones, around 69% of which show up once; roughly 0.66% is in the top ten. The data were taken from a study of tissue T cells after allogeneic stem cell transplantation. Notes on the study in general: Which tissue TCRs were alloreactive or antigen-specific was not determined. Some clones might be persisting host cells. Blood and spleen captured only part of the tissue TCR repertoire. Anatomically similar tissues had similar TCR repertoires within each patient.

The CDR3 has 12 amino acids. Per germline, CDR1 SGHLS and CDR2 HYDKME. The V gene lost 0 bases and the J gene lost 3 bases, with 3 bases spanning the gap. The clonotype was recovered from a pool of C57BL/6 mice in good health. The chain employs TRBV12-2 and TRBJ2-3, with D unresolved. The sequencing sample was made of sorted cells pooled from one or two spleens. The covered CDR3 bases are TGTGCCAGCTCTCTCCAGGCAGAAACGCTGTAT. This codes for CASSLQAETLY. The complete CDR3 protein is CASSLQAETLYF.